This T cell receptor (beta chain) was sequenced for a study of identical twins. The CDR3 totals 15 residues. CDR1 and CDR2 from the germline V gene are LNHDA and SQIVND (reference sequence). V was trimmed by 4 bases and J by 3 bases, leaving 12 bases between them. TCRdb analysed the 5' RACE reads with MiXCR anew, one entry per CDR3 protein. The sample carries 270,000 or so distinct CDR3 sequences, approximately 8.3% recorded once. This clonotype appeared many times. Its antigen remains unknown. Study observations and caveats: Modelling underestimated the level of out-of-frame TCR alpha sharing observed in monozygotic twins. Abundant beta clonotypes from cord blood had fewer insertions, unlike memory repertoires, which showed none. Alpha sequences that were out-of-frame and twin-shared showed an excess of low generation probability. Analyses of zero insertions could, in part, be confounded by invariant MAIT and iNKT cells.

The data also belong to a second study, concerning yellow fever vaccine responses in identical twins.

The sequenced sample consisted of CD8+ T cells sorted from blood. The TCR was taken from a woman aged 18 to 35 in good health. The J gene is TRBJ2-2, the V gene TRBV19, with D perhaps TRBD1 or TRBD2 (5 bases each). DNA for the CDR3: TGTGCCAGTAGTACTCCGGGACGGGACACCGGGGAGCTGTTTTTT. Its translation: CASSTPGRDTGELFF.